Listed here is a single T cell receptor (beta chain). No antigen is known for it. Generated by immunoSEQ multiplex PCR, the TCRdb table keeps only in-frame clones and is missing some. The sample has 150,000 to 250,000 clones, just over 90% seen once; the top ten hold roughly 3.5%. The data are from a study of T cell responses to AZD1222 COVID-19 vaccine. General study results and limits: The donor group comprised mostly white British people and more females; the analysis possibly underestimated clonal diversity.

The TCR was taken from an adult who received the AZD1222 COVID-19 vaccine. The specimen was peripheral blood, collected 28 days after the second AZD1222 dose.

In nucleotides, the CDR3 is TGTGCCAGCAGCAACAGAGCTAGCGAGCAGTACTTC. Protein product: CASSNRASEQYF. The chain combines TRBV7-2 with TRBJ2-7; D ambiguous. This CDR3 is 12 amino acids long. The ends were cut back, 5 bases at V and 6 bases at J, with 11 bases in the middle. The germline CDR1 and CDR2 sequences are SGHTA and FQGNSA.